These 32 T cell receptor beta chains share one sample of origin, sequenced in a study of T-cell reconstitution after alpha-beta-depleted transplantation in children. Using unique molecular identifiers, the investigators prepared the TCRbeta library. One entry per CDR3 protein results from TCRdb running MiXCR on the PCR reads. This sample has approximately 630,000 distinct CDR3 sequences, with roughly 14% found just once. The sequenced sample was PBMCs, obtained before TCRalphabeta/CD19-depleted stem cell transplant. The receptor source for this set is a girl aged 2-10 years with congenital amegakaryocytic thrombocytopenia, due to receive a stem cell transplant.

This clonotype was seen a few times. The CDR3 reads CSGRPGQGSVETQYF. The CDR3 DNA follows: TGCAGTGGGAGACCGGGACAGGGGTCTGTAGAGACCCAGTACTTC. The chain carries TRBV20-1 and TRBJ2-5; 10 bases agree with TRBD1. Germline V gene lookup returns CDR1 DFQATT and CDR2 SNEGSKA (reference sequence). J gave up 4 bases and V 7 bases, and 12 bases lay outside the gene matches. This CDR3 is 15 amino acids long.

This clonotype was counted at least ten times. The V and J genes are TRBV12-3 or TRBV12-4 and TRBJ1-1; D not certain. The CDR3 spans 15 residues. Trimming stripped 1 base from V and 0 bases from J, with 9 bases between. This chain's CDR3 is CASSLGASVNTEAFF. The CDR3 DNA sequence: TGTGCCAGCAGTTTAGGAGCCAGTGTGAACACTGAAGCTTTCTTT.

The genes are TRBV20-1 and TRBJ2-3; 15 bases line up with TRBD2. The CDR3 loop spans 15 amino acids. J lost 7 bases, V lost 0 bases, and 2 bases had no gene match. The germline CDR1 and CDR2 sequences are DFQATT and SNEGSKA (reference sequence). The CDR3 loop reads CSARDGTSGRNTQYF. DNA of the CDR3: TGCAGTGCTAGAGATGGGACTAGCGGGAGGAATACGCAGTATTTT.

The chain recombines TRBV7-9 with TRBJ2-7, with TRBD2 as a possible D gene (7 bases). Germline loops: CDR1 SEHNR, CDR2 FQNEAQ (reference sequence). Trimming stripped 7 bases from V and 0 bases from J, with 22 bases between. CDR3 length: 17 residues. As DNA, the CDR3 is TGTGCCAGCAAAGCTAAGGGCGGCGGGGGCAACTCCTACGAGCAGTACTTC. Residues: CASKAKGGGGNSYEQYF.

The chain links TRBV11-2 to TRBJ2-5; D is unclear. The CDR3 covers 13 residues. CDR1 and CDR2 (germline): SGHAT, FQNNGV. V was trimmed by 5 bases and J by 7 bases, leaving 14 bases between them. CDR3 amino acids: CASSPQVRPTQYF. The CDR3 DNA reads TGTGCCAGCAGCCCACAAGTTAGGCCGACCCAGTACTTC.

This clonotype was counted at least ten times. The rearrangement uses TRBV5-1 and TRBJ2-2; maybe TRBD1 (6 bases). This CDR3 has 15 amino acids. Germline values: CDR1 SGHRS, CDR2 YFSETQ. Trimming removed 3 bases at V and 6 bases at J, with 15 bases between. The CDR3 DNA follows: TGCGCCAGCAGCTCAAAGGGACAATCCCCCGGGGAGCTGTTTTTT. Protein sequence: CASSSKGQSPGELFF.

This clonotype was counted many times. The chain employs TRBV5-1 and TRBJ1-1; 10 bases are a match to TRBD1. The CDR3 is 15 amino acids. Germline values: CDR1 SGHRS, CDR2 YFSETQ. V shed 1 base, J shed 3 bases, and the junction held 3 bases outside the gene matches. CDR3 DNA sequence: TGCGCCAGCAGCTTGCGACAGGGGGCGGACACTGAAGCTTTCTTT. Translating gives CASSLRQGADTEAFF.

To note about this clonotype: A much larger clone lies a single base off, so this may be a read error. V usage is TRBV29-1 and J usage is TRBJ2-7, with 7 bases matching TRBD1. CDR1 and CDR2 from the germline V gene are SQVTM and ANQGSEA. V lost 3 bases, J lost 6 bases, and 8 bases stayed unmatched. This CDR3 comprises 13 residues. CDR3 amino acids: CSVEADRTCEQYF. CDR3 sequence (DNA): TGCAGCGTTGAGGCGGACAGGACCTGCGAGCAGTACTTC.

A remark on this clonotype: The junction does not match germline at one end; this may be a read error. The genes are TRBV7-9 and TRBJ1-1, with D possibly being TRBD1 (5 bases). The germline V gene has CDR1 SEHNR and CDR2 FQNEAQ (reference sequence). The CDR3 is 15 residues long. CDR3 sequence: CASSLEWAQDTEVFF. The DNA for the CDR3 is TGTGCCAGCAGCTTAGAATGGGCGCAGGACACTGAAGTTTTCTTT.

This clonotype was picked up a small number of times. Here the CDR3 reads CASSLVAGNTIYF. CDR3 DNA sequence: TGCGCCAGCAGCTTGGTTGCAGGTAACACCATATATTTT. The rearrangement links TRBV5-1 to TRBJ1-3; D is unresolved. This CDR3 is 13 amino acids long. The germline V and J ends were trimmed by 0 bases and 7 bases, with 8 bases remaining between them. Per the germline V gene, CDR1 is SGHRS and CDR2 is YFSETQ.

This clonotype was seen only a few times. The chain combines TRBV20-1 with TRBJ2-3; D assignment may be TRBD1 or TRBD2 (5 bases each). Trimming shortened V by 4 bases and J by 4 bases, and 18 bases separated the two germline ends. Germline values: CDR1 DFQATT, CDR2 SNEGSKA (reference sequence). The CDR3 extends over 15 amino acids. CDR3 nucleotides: TGCAGTGCTAATTTCAGGCTCCTGGGGGCAGATACGCAGTATTTT. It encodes CSANFRLLGADTQYF.

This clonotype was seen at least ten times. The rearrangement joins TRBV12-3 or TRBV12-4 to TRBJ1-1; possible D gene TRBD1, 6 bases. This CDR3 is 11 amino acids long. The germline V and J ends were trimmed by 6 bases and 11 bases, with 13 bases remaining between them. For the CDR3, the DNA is TGTGCCAGCAGCCTGCAGGGGAGGGCTTTCTTT. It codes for CASSLQGRAFF.

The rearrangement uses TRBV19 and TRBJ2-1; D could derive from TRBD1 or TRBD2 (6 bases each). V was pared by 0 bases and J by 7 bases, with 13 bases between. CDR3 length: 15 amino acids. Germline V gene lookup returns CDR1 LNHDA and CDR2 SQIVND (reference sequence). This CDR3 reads CASSIDGGLGNEQFF. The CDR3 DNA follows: TGTGCCAGTAGTATAGACGGGGGCCTAGGGAATGAGCAGTTCTTC.

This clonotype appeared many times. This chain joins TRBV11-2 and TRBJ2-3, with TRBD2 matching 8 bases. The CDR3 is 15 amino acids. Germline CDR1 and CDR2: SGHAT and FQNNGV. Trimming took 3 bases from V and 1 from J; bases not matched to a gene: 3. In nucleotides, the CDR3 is TGTGCCAGCAGCTTTAGCGGGAAAGGCACAGATACGCAGTATTTT. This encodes CASSFSGKGTDTQYF.

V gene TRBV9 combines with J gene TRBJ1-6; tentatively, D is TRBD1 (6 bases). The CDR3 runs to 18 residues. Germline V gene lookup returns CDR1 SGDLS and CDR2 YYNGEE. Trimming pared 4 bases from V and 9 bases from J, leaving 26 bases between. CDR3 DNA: TGTGCCAGCAGCAGGTCAACGTCCATGGACAGAGTAGGTTCACCCCTCCACTTT. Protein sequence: CASSRSTSMDRVGSPLHF.

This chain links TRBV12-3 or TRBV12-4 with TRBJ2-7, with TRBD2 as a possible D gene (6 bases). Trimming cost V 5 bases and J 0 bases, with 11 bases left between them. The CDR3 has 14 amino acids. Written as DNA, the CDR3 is TGTGCCAGCAGTGGGACTGTCAGCTCCTACGAGCAGTACTTC. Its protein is CASSGTVSSYEQYF.

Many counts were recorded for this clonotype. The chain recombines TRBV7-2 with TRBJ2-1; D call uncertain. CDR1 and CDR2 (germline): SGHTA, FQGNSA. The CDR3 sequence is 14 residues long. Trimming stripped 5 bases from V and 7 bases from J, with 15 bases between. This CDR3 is CASSHSAAENEQFF. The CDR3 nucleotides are TGTGCCAGCAGCCATAGTGCGGCTGAAAATGAGCAGTTCTTC.

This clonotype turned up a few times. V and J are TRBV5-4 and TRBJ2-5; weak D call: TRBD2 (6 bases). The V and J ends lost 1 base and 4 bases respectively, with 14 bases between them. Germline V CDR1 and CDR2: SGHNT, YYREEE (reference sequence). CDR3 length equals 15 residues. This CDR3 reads CASSLSRGLPETQYF. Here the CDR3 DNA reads TGTGCCAGCAGCTTGTCACGGGGACTCCCAGAGACCCAGTACTTC.

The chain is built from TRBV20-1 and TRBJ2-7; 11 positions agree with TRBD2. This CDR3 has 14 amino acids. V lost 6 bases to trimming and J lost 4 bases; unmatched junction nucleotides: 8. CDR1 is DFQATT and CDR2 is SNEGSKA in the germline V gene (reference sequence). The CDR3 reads CSARSGTSGYEQYF. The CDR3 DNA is TGCAGTGCGCGTTCCGGGACTAGCGGATACGAGCAGTACTTC.

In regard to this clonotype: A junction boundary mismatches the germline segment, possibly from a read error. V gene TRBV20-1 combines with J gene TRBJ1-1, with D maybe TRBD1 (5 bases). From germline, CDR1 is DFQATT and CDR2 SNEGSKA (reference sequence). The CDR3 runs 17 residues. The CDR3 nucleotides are TGCAGTGCTACCCACCTACAGGAGATAAAACTCTTAACTGGAGCTTTCTTT. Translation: CSATHLQEIKLLTGAFF.

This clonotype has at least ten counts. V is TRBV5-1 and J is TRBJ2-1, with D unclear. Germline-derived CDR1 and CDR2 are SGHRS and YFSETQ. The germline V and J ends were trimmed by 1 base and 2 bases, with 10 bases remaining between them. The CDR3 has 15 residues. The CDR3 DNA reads TGCGCCAGCAGCTTGTTGTCGGAAACCTACAATGAGCAGTTCTTC. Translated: CASSLLSETYNEQFF.

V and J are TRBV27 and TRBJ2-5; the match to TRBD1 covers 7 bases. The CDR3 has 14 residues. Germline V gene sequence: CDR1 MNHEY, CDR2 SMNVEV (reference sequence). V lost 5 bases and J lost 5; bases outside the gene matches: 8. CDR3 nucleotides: TGTGCCAGCAGTGAATTAGGGGGCGTCGAGACCCAGTACTTC. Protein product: CASSELGGVETQYF.

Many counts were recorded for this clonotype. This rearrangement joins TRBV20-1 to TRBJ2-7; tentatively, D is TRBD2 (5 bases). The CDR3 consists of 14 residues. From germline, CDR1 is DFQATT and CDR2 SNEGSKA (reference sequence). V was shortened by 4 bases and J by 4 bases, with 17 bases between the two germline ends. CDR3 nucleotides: TGCAGTGCTAAAGAGGGCTTTAACGGTTACGAGCAGTACTTC. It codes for CSAKEGFNGYEQYF.

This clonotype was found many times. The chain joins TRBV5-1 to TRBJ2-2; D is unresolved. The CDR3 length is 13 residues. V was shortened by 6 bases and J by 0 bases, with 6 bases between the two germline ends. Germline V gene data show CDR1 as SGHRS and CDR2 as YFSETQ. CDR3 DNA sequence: TGCGCCAGCACACCGGCGAACACCGGGGAGCTGTTTTTT. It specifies CASTPANTGELFF.

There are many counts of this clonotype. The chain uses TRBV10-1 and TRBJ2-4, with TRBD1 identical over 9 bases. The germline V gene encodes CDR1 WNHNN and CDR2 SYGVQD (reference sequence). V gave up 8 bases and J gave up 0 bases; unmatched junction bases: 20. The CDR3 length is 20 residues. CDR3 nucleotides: TGCGCCAGCGCCCTCCTTCAAGACAGGGGGTTACACACAGCCAAAAACATTCAGTACTTC. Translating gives CASALLQDRGLHTAKNIQYF.

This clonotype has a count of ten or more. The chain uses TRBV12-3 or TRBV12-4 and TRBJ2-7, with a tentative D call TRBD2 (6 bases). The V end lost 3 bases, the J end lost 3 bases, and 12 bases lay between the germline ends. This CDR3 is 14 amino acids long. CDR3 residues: CASSFGGAGYEQYF. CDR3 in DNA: TGTGCCAGCAGTTTTGGGGGAGCGGGCTACGAGCAGTACTTC.

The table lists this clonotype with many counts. The CDR3 bases are TGTGCCAGCAGTGAATGGCCACCCCCGTTCTTC. This sequence encodes CASSEWPPPFF. The J gene is TRBJ2-1, the V gene TRBV2; no clear D gene. This CDR3 has 11 residues. V was pared by 2 bases and J by 15 bases, with 11 bases between. The V gene's germline CDR1 is SNHLY and CDR2 FYNNEI.

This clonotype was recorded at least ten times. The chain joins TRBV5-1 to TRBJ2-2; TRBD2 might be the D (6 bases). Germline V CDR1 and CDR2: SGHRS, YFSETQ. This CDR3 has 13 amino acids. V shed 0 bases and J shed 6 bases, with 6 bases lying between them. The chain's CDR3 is CASSLASAGELFF. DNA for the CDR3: TGCGCCAGCAGCTTGGCTAGCGCCGGGGAGCTGTTTTTT.

The CDR3 loop is CASSSTSETQYF. In DNA, the CDR3 is TGTGCCAGCAGCTCTACGTCGGAGACCCAGTACTTC. The V and J genes are TRBV7-9 and TRBJ2-5; D remains unclear. Germline-derived CDR1 and CDR2 are SEHNR and FQNEAQ (reference sequence). This CDR3 region has 12 residues. V was pared by 4 bases and J by 5 bases, with 8 bases between. Using reference TRBV7-9 and TRBJ2-5 for the parts outside the CDR3, the full variable domain is DTGVSQNPRHKITKRGQNVTFRCDPISEHNRLYWYRQTLGQGPEFLTYFQNEAQLEKSRLLSDRFSAERPKGSFSTLEIQRTEQGDSAMYLCASSSTSETQYFGPGTRLLVL.

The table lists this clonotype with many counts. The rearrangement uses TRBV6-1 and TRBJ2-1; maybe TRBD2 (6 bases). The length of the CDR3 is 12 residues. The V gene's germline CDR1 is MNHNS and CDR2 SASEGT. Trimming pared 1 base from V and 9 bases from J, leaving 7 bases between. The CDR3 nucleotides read TGTGCCAGCAGTGAAGGGGGAGGTGAGCAGTTCTTC. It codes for CASSEGGGEQFF.

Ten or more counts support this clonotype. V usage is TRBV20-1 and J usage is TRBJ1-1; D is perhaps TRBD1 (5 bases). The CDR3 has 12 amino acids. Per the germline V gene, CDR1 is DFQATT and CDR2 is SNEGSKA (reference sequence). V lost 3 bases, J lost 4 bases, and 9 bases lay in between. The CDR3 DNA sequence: TGCAGTGCTAGCCCCGGGGGCACTGAAGCTTTCTTT. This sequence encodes CSASPGGTEAFF.

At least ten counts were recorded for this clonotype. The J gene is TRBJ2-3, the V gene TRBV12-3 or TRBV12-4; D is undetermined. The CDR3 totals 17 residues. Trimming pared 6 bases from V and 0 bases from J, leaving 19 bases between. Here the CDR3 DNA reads TGTGCCAGCAGGATCGATCGGTTGGGCGACAGCACAGATACGCAGTATTTT. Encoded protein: CASRIDRLGDSTDTQYF.